The T cell receptor (beta chain) under discussion was sequenced for a study of shared clonotypes between healthy human individuals. Germline CDR1 reads ENHRY; CDR2 reads SYGVKD. V was shortened by 4 bases and J by 2 bases, with 10 bases between the two germline ends. CDR3 length equals 14 residues. As concerns this clone: The antigen is unknown.

Donors had no recently reported acute infections or vaccinations and were HIV-negative. Findings of the study overall: Sharing of clonotypes among donors was expected to vary with sequencing depth.

Genomic DNA belonging to each subset was distributed in equal measure over several immunoSEQ plates. The table came from immunoSEQ multiplex PCR; TCRdb's copy has only in-frame clones and leaves some out. The data contain about half a million clones, over 70% of them singletons. The sample was PBMCs. The TCR originated in a woman aged 40 to 55 in good health. Some clones in this sample may be carry-over from other donors' samples. The V call is TRBV10-3, the J call TRBJ2-3; perhaps TRBD2 as D (5 bases). CDR3 bases: TGTGCCATCAGTGCTCGGGAATCCACAGATACGCAGTATTTT. Amino acids: CAISARESTDTQYF.